What follows describes a single T cell receptor beta chain. V was trimmed by 2 bases and J by 1 base, leaving 9 bases between them. The CDR3 covers 14 residues. Germline lookup yields CDR1 SGDLS and CDR2 YYNGEE. Assignment of participants to cohorts was predicated upon participant-reported clinical history. The assay was immunoSEQ multiplex PCR, and TCRdb's table has in-frame clones only and misses some. The sample carries 200,000 to 250,000 clones, approximately 87% recorded once. These data are taken from a study of blood T cell repertoires in COVID-19. Study summary: Before being deemed recovered, Cohort 3 donors had two negative PCRs, clearance, or symptom resolution.

The V gene is TRBV9, the J gene TRBJ1-1; D is unresolved. The receptor was isolated from a woman aged 45-65 years in a cohort exposed to, infected with or recovered from COVID-19 (not recorded which). The specimen was PBMCs or T cells enriched from blood (not recorded which). The CDR3 sequence is CASSVGIENTEAFF. CDR3 in DNA: TGTGCCAGCAGCGTCGGTATTGAGAACACTGAAGCTTTCTTT.